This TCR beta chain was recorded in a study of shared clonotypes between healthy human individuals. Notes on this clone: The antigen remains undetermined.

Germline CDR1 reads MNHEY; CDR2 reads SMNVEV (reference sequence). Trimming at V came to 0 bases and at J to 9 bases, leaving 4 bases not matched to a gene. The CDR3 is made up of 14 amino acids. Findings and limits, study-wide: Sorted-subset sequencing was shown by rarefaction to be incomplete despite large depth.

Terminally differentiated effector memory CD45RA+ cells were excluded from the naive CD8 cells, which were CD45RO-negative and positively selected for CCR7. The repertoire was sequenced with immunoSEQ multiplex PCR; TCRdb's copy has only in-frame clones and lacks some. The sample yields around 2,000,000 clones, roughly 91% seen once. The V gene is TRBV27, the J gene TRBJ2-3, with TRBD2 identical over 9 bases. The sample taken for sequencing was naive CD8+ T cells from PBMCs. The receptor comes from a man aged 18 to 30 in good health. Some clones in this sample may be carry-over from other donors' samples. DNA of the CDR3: TGTGCCAGCAGTTTATCCCGGACTAGCGAGACGCAGTATTTT. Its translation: CASSLSRTSETQYF.